The clone carrying this T cell receptor beta chain appeared a few times. Its antigen is not identified. The investigators reverse transcribed all of the isolated RNA, so they sequenced expressed TCRB transcripts. Repertoires were generated with immunoSEQ multiplex PCR, while TCRdb's copy carries only in-frame clones and drops some. The data contain 300,000 to 400,000 clones, roughly 14% of them seen just once; the ten biggest clones take up about 0.015%. This entry belongs to a study of beta chain features in type 1 diabetes. V shed 7 bases and J 2 bases; nucleotides not matched to a gene: 10. From germline, CDR1 is MNHEY and CDR2 SVGAGI. The CDR3 runs 15 residues. Study-wide results and limits: Moderate but significant shortening of TCRB CDR3s was recorded in all four CD4+ subsets from Type 1 diabetes patients.

The origin of this receptor is a young woman with type 1 diabetes. The V and J genes are TRBV6-5 and TRBJ1-1; 7 positions match TRBD1. Source material: naive CD4+ T cells from blood. The CDR3 sequence: CASNQQGWGNTEAFF. The CDR3 DNA sequence: TGTGCCAGCAACCAACAGGGGTGGGGAAACACTGAAGCTTTCTTT.